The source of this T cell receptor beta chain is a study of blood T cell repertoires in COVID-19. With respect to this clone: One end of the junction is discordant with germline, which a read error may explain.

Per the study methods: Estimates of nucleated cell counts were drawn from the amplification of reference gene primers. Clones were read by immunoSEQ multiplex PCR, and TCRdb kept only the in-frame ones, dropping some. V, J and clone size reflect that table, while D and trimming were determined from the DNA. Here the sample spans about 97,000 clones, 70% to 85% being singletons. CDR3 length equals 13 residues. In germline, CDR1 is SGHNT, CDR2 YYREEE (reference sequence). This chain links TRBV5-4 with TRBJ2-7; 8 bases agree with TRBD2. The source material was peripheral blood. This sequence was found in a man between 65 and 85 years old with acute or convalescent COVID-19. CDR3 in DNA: TGTGCCAGCAGCTTGGAGACGGGAGGGCCCCGGAGCTTC. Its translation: CASSLETGGPRSF.